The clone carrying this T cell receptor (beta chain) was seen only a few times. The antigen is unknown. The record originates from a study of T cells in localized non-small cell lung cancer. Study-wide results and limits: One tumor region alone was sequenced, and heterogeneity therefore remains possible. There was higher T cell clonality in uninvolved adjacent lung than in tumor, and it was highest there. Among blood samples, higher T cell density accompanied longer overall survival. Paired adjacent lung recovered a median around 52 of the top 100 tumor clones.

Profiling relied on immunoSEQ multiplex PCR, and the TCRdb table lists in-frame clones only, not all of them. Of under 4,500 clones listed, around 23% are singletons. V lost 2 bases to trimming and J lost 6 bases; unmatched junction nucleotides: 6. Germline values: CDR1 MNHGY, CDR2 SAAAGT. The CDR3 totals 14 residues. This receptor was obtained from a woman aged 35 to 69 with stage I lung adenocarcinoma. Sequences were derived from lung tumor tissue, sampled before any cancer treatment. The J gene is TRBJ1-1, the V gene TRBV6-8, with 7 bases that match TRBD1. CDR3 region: CASSYTGARSEAFF. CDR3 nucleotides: TGTGCCAGCAGTTACACAGGGGCCAGATCTGAAGCTTTCTTT.